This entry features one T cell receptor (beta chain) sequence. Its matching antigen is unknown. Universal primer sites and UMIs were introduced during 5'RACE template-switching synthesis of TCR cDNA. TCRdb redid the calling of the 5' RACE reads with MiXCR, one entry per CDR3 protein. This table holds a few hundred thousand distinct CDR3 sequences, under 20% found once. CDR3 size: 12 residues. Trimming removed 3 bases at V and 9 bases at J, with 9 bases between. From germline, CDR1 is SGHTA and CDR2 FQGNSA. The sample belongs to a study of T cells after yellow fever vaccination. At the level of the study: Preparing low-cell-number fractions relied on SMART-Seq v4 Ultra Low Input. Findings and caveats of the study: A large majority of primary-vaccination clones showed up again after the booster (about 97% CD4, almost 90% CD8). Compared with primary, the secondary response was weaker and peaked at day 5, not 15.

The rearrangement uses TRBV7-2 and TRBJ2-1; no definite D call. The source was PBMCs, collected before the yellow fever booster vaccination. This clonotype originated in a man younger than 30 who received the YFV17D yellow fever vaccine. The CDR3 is CASSFLRAEQFF. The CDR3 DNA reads TGTGCCAGCAGCTTTCTGAGAGCTGAGCAGTTCTTC.